The sequence of this T cell receptor beta chain was determined in a study of Graves' ophthalmopathy and Graves' hyperthyroidism. Regarding the study as a whole: Ophthalmopathy progression was predicted with roughly 68% sensitivity and approximately 72% specificity.

This clonotype was found a few times. Antigen: not known. With 1 base clipped from V and 5 bases from J, the junction kept 8 bases outside the gene matches. The CDR3 runs 16 residues. Researchers took RNA transcripts and amplified TCR beta CDR3 regions from them. The workflow started with a first-round RT-PCR run with HTBI primers and then moved on to a second-round multiplex PCR. One entry per CDR3 protein, called by TCRdb with MiXCR from the multiplex PCR reads. The data hold some 750,000 distinct CDR3 sequences, with approximately 40% observed a single time. The sequenced material came from peripheral blood. The chain is built from TRBV12-3 or TRBV12-4 and TRBJ1-5, with 7 positions matching TRBD1. This receptor was identified in an adult man with Graves' ophthalmopathy. CDR3 amino acids: CASSLEGRRGDQPQHF. For the CDR3, the DNA is TGTGCCAGCAGTTTAGAAGGGCGCAGGGGGGATCAGCCCCAGCATTTT.